Listed below are T cell receptor beta chains from one sample, sequenced in a study of blood T cell repertoires in COVID-19. Measured with immunoSEQ multiplex PCR; TCRdb has only the in-frame clones, and not every one. The sample lists around 200,000 clones, 80% to 90% occurring once. Material: peripheral blood. The receptors derive from a man aged 40-49 years with active or convalescent COVID-19. Each CDR3 is given with its conserved first and last residue. A D gene is named only where the DNA matches it firmly. Size is stated for part of the rows, as once, few or many counts, or as a class when the clone is expanded.

V gene	J gene	clone size	D gene	CDR3 DNA	CDR3 protein
TRBV9	TRBJ2-3	NA	TRBD2	TGTGCCAGCAAGGGCGGGGGGGCTCTCACAGATACGCAGTATTTT	CASKGGGALTDTQYF
TRBV20-1	TRBJ2-5	NA	NA	TGCAGTGCTAGACTAGCTGAGACCCAGTACTTC	CSARLAETQYF
TRBV18	TRBJ1-2	NA	TRBD1	TGTGCCAGCTCACAACCGGGACAGCTTAACTATGGCTACACCTTC	CASSQPGQLNYGYTF
TRBV11-2	TRBJ2-7	NA	TRBD1	TGTGCCAGCAGCATCGGACAGGGCTACGAGCAGTACTTC	CASSIGQGYEQYF
TRBV23-1	TRBJ2-7	NA	TRBD1	TGCGCCAGCAGTCAATATCCGACCACGACAGGGCAAGGGAACCCAAACCCCTACGAGCAGTACTTC	CASSQYPTTTGQGNPNPYEQYF
TRBV5-6	TRBJ1-4	NA	TRBD1	TGTGCCAGCAGCTTTGACAGGGGGGAAAAACTGTTTTTT	CASSFDRGEKLFF
TRBV30	TRBJ1-1	NA	NA	TGTGCCTGGAGATCAGGGGATTGGACTGAAGCTTTCTTT	CAWRSGDWTEAFF
TRBV4-1	TRBJ1-2	NA	TRBD1	TGCGCCAGCAGCCCGGACAGGGGGCTTGGCTATGGCTACACCTTC	CASSPDRGLGYGYTF
TRBV30	TRBJ2-3	NA	NA	TGTGCCTGGAGTGTAAATGAAGCTACGCAGTATTTT	CAWSVNEATQYF
TRBV5-5	TRBJ2-5	NA	TRBD2	TGTGCCAGCAGCCTTTCCTCTAGCGGAGAGACCCAGTACTTC	CASSLSSSGETQYF
TRBV4-1	TRBJ2-7	once	NA	TGCGCCAGCAGCCAAGATCAGGGACAAGCGTACGAGCAGTACTTC	CASSQDQGQAYEQYF
TRBV6-5	TRBJ1-4	NA	NA	TGTGCCAGCAGTTACTCAGGCCACAGTAATGAAAAACTGTTTTTT	CASSYSGHSNEKLFF
TRBV27	TRBJ1-1	NA	NA	TGTGCCAGCAGTTATGGGGGGGTAGGGGCTGGTGAAGCTTTCTTT	CASSYGGVGAGEAFF
TRBV7-2	TRBJ1-3	once	NA	TGTGCCAGCCGTCAGACCGGGACCGCGGGACCCTTCTCTGGAAACACCATATATTTT	CASRQTGTAGPFSGNTIYF
TRBV28	TRBJ1-2	NA	TRBD1	TGTGCCAGCAGTTTATCAGGGGGCAGGGGCTACACCTTC	CASSLSGGRGYTF
TRBV12-3/TRBV12-4	TRBJ1-1	NA	NA	TGTGCCAGCAGCCCCAGGGTGAACACTGAAGCTTTCTTT	CASSPRVNTEAFF
TRBV29-1	TRBJ2-7	NA	NA	TGCAGCGTTGAGACCAGGACGGGGAGTTCCTACGAGCAGTACTTC	CSVETRTGSSYEQYF
TRBV7-9	TRBJ1-4	NA	NA	TGTGCCAGCAGCTTAGTGGCCGAAAAACTGTTTTTT	CASSLVAEKLFF
TRBV6-6	TRBJ1-1	NA	NA	TGTGCCAGCAGTTACTCGGAGGGTGGCACTGAAGCTTTCTTT	CASSYSEGGTEAFF
TRBV24-1	TRBJ2-1	NA	TRBD1	TGTGCCACCAGTGAACCCTCCGGGACAGGTGAATACAATGAGCAGTTCTTC	CATSEPSGTGEYNEQFF